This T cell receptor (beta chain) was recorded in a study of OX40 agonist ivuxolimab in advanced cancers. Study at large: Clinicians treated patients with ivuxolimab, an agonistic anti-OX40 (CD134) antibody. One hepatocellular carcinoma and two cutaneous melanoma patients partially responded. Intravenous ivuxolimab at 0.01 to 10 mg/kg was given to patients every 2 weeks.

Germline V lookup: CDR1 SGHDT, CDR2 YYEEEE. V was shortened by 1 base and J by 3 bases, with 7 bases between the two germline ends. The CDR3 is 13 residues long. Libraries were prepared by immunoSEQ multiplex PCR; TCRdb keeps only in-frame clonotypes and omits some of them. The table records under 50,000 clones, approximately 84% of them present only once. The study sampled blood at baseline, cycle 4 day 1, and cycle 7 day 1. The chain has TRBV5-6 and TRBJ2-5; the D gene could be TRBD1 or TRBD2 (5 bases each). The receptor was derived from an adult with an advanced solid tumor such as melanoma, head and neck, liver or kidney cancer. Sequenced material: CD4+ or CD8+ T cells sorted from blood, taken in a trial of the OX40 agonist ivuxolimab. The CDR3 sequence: CASSLRGEETQYF. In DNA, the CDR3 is TGTGCCAGCAGCTTGCGAGGGGAAGAGACCCAGTACTTC.